These 25 T cell receptor beta chains were all obtained from the same sample, sequenced in a study of OX40 agonist ivuxolimab in advanced cancers. The table came from immunoSEQ multiplex PCR; TCRdb's copy has only in-frame clones and leaves some out. The sample consists of 78,000 or so clones, about 85% of them appearing once. The sample in question was CD4+ or CD8+ T cells sorted from blood, obtained in a trial of the OX40 agonist ivuxolimab. Receptor source: an adult with an advanced solid tumor such as melanoma, head and neck, liver or kidney cancer.

This clone was observed a single time. The chain combines TRBV28 with TRBJ2-7, with D possibly TRBD2 on 5 matching bases. The V and J ends lost 5 bases and 5 bases respectively, with 19 bases between them. Germline lookup yields CDR1 MDHEN and CDR2 SYDVKM. The CDR3 is made up of 15 amino acids. The CDR3 loop is CASSPPGLALNEQYF. CDR3 in DNA: TGTGCCAGCAGTCCGCCCGGACTGGCTTTGAACGAGCAGTACTTC.

The chain links TRBV11-2 to TRBJ1-5; the D gene is possibly TRBD1 (5 bases). Germline assignment: CDR1 SGHAT and CDR2 FQNNGV. The CDR3 has 13 residues. V lost 5 bases, J lost 3 bases, and 8 bases lay in between. The CDR3 here is CASSRQINQPQHF. In DNA, the CDR3 is TGTGCCAGCAGCCGACAGATCAATCAGCCCCAGCATTTT.

A note on this clone: Other nucleotide sequences in the sample specify the same CDR3. The chain joins TRBV5-1 to TRBJ2-1, with D uncertain. This CDR3 is 15 amino acids long. The V gene's germline CDR1 is SGHRS and CDR2 YFSETQ. V lost 0 bases and J lost 2, with 9 bases in between. CDR3 protein: CASSLAGSPYNEQFF. CDR3 bases: TGCGCCAGCAGCTTGGCCGGGTCCCCCTACAATGAGCAGTTCTTC.

The chain joins TRBV28 to TRBJ2-1; D possibly matches TRBD1 or TRBD2 (5 bases each). The ends were cut back, 7 bases at V and 2 bases at J, with 15 bases in the middle. The CDR3 covers 15 residues. Germline assignment: CDR1 MDHEN and CDR2 SYDVKM. This CDR3 is CASTPGPGPYNEQFF. Written as DNA, the CDR3 is TGTGCCAGCACGCCGGGCCCGGGACCCTACAATGAGCAGTTCTTC.

The chain carries TRBV5-1 and TRBJ2-1; the D gene is possibly TRBD1 (6 bases). This CDR3 has 18 residues. Trimming stripped 3 bases from V and 0 bases from J, with 19 bases between. Germline CDR1 reads SGHRS; CDR2 reads YFSETQ. CDR3 region: CASSSDRPYPVSYNEQFF. The DNA of the CDR3 is TGCGCCAGCAGCTCCGACAGGCCCTATCCAGTCTCCTACAATGAGCAGTTCTTC.

The chain has TRBV6-5 and TRBJ1-5; no reliable D call. Germline V lookup: CDR1 MNHEY, CDR2 SVGAGI. Trimming stripped 6 bases from V and 8 bases from J, with 5 bases between. The CDR3 sequence is 10 residues long. CDR3 sequence reads: CASSLEPQHF. In DNA form, the CDR3 reads TGTGCCAGCAGCTTGGAGCCCCAGCATTTT.

The chain carries TRBV19 and TRBJ2-1, with 8 positions matching TRBD2. Trimming at V came to 2 bases and at J to 8 bases, leaving 5 bases not matched to a gene. The germline V gene has CDR1 LNHDA and CDR2 SQIVND (reference sequence). The CDR3 covers 14 residues. CDR3 DNA: TGTGCCAGTAGTATACGGCTAGCGGGCGATGAGCAGTTCTTC. Amino acid sequence: CASSIRLAGDEQFF.

V and J are TRBV7-2 and TRBJ1-2; possible D gene TRBD1, 6 bases. V lost 5 bases to trimming and J lost 5 bases, with 12 bases between them. The CDR3 has 13 amino acids. Germline assignment: CDR1 SGHTA and CDR2 FQGNSA. The CDR3: CASSPQGQYGYTF. The CDR3, as DNA: TGTGCCAGCAGCCCACAGGGTCAGTATGGCTACACCTTC.

This clone appeared a single time. The V gene is TRBV29-1, the J gene TRBJ1-1; 9 positions agree with TRBD1. Germline CDR1 reads SQVTM; CDR2 reads ANQGSEA. The CDR3 length is 13 residues. With 4 bases clipped from V and 8 bases from J, the junction kept 8 bases outside the gene matches. The CDR3 DNA reads as TGCAGCGTTGGCCGGGACAGGGTGCTCGAAGCTTTCTTT. This codes for CSVGRDRVLEAFF.

The chain joins TRBV7-2 to TRBJ2-3; D unresolved. This CDR3 contains 16 residues. V lost 2 bases to trimming and J lost 0 bases, with 12 bases between them. Looked up from germline, CDR1 is SGHTA and CDR2 is FQGNSA. The chain's CDR3 is CASSLNAAASTDTQYF. The CDR3 DNA reads TGTGCCAGCAGCTTAAACGCAGCCGCTAGCACAGATACGCAGTATTTT.

The chain combines TRBV28 with TRBJ1-5; D is undetermined. Trimming pared 3 bases from V and 0 bases from J, leaving 12 bases between. Germline loops: CDR1 MDHEN, CDR2 SYDVKM. The CDR3 has 16 residues. In DNA, the CDR3 is TGTGCCAGCAGTTTTCTTGCGGGTTATAGCAATCAGCCCCAGCATTTT. This sequence encodes CASSFLAGYSNQPQHF.

This chain uses TRBV6-6 with TRBJ1-2, with no clear D. CDR3 length equals 12 residues. Deletions cut 1 base from V and 7 bases from J, with 7 bases between. Germline V CDR1 and CDR2: MNHNY, SVGAGI (reference sequence). CDR3 in amino acids: CASSYWGAGYTF. CDR3 coding DNA: TGTGCCAGCAGTTACTGGGGAGCTGGCTACACCTTC.

The chain uses TRBV6-6 and TRBJ2-7; D is uncertain. Trimming took off 4 bases at V and 0 bases at J, with 10 bases between the two ends. CDR1 and CDR2 from the germline V gene are MNHNY and SVGAGI (reference sequence). The CDR3 covers 14 residues. The CDR3 reads CASSSATLSYEQYF. The CDR3 DNA reads TGTGCCAGCAGTTCCGCGACCCTCTCCTACGAGCAGTACTTC.

Relative to its sample, this clone is large. This sequence joins TRBV28 and TRBJ2-7; 7 bases are shared with TRBD2. Germline V gene data show CDR1 as MDHEN and CDR2 as SYDVKM. The CDR3 contains 17 residues. The junction had 14 bases not matched to a gene; V was cut back by 3 bases and J by 3 bases. Here the CDR3 DNA reads TGTGCCAGCAGTTTCCTGGGGGGTGCGGCTAGCGGCTACGAGCAGTACTTC. This codes for CASSFLGGAASGYEQYF.

The chain couples TRBV5-1 to TRBJ2-3; D gene ambiguous. Germline V gene sequence: CDR1 SGHRS, CDR2 YFSETQ. CDR3 length: 14 amino acids. V was trimmed by 4 bases and J by 4 bases, leaving 13 bases between them. The CDR3 sequence: CASSPDPRPDTQYF. CDR3 nucleotides: TGCGCCAGCAGCCCGGACCCCCGCCCAGATACGCAGTATTTT.

V usage is TRBV6-6 and J usage is TRBJ1-1; D remains ambiguous. V was trimmed by 1 base and J by 11 bases, leaving 8 bases between them. The CDR3 runs 11 residues. CDR1 and CDR2 (germline): MNHNY, SVGAGI (reference sequence). The CDR3 DNA reads TGTGCCAGCAGTTACTTAGGTCTGGCTTTCTTT. Protein product: CASSYLGLAFF.

The chain combines TRBV7-2 with TRBJ1-1; D not certain. Germline loops: CDR1 SGHTA, CDR2 FQGNSA. The V end lost 4 bases, the J end lost 5 bases, and 17 bases lay between the germline ends. The CDR3 has 15 amino acids. The CDR3 DNA is TGTGCCAGCAGCTCCATACCCGACCCGAGGACTGAAGCTTTCTTT. This encodes CASSSIPDPRTEAFF.

This rearrangement joins TRBV9 to TRBJ1-5; tentative D call: TRBD1 (6 bases). Germline V gene sequence: CDR1 SGDLS, CDR2 YYNGEE. V lost 4 bases and J 4 bases, leaving 21 bases between the germline ends. This CDR3 region has 17 residues. CDR3 coding DNA: TGTGCCAGCAGCCCAAAGTGGGGGGGGACACCGAATCAGCCCCAGCATTTT. This gives the protein CASSPKWGGTPNQPQHF.

The chain links TRBV5-6 to TRBJ1-4; D is unresolved. The V gene's germline CDR1 is SGHDT and CDR2 YYEEEE. V lost 2 bases and J 4 bases, leaving 15 bases between the germline ends. The CDR3 contains 16 residues. In nucleotides, the CDR3 is TGTGCCAGCAGCTTCGGGTTTGAGACGGGTAATGAAAAACTGTTTTTT. This codes for CASSFGFETGNEKLFF.

V usage is TRBV6-6 and J usage is TRBJ1-1; tentatively, D is TRBD1 (5 bases). The CDR3 loop spans 15 amino acids. Germline values: CDR1 MNHNY, CDR2 SVGAGI (reference sequence). V lost 0 bases and J lost 0, with 8 bases in between. The CDR3 sequence: CASSYSDILNTEAFF. The CDR3 nucleotides read TGTGCCAGCAGTTACTCGGACATACTGAACACTGAAGCTTTCTTT.

The chain links TRBV15 to TRBJ1-1; D gene unclear. The CDR3 loop spans 13 amino acids. V was trimmed by 5 bases and J by 0 bases, leaving 7 bases between them. Germline lookup yields CDR1 LNHNV and CDR2 YYDKDF (reference sequence). In nucleotides, the CDR3 is TGTGCCACCAGCTACAGCATGAACACTGAAGCTTTCTTT. It yields the protein CATSYSMNTEAFF.

The chain is built from TRBV6-1 and TRBJ1-4, with D maybe TRBD1 (6 bases). Deletions cut 8 bases from V and 3 bases from J, with 10 bases between. The CDR3 is made up of 13 amino acids. Germline CDR1 reads MNHNS; CDR2 reads SASEGT. The chain's CDR3 is CASRGGPNEKLFF. The DNA for the CDR3 is TGTGCCAGCCGCGGGGGCCCTAATGAAAAACTGTTTTTT.

This clone was detected once. CDR3 sequence reads: CASSLEAGGSYEQYF. The CDR3 nucleotides read TGTGCCAGCAGCTTGGAGGCGGGAGGGTCCTACGAGCAGTACTTC. The J gene is TRBJ2-7, the V gene TRBV5-5; 9 positions match TRBD2. V trimming: 0 bases; J trimming: 1 base; junction bases outside the gene matches: 2. This CDR3 has 15 residues. Germline V gene sequence: CDR1 SGHKS, CDR2 YYEKEE (reference sequence).

V is TRBV5-8 and J is TRBJ2-1, with TRBD1 matching over 9 bases. Looked up from germline, CDR1 is SGHTS and CDR2 is YDEGEE. This CDR3 region has 13 residues. After removal of 2 bases from V and 8 bases from J, the junction contained 2 bases not matched to a gene. CDR3 residues: CASSFGQGYEQFF. The DNA for the CDR3 is TGTGCCAGCAGCTTTGGACAGGGGTATGAGCAGTTCTTC.

The chain carries TRBV4-1 and TRBJ2-3; the D is unclear. This CDR3 spans 15 amino acids. Trimming stripped 3 bases from V and 0 bases from J, with 10 bases between. From germline, CDR1 is MGHRA and CDR2 YSYEKL. The CDR3 here is CASSQPVGSTDTQYF. The DNA for the CDR3 is TGCGCCAGCAGCCAGCCGGTCGGTAGCACAGATACGCAGTATTTT.